This note documents a single TCR beta chain sequence. The antigen is unknown. TCRdb itself ran the 5' RACE reads through MiXCR, one entry per CDR3 protein. The repertoire holds about 180,000 distinct CDR3 sequences, 18% seen once, with 3.9% in the top ten. The CDR3 extends over 14 amino acids. The V gene's germline CDR1 is DFQATT and CDR2 SNEGSKA (reference sequence). The V end was cut by 2 bases, the J end by 4 bases, with 11 bases between. This sample was taken from a study of T-cell memory formation after mild COVID-19. Study-wide results and limits: Clones which contracted sat mainly in CM and EM if CD4+, and in EMRA if CD8+. There was a balanced CD4/CD8 profile in clones contracting day 15 to 85, and later expanders leaned CD4+.

This TCR was recovered from a young man who had mild COVID-19 (a few samples of this study predate the infection). Cell type and time point are not known. Sequencing was carried out using PBMCs or a T cell subset sorted from them (not recorded which). V gene TRBV20-1 combines with J gene TRBJ2-2; D might be TRBD2 (5 bases). CDR3 in DNA: TGCAGTGCTAGAAGGAGGACCGTCACCGGGGAGCTGTTTTTT. The encoded protein is CSARRRTVTGELFF.